One sample yielded the 32 T cell receptor beta chains listed below, sequenced in a study of cytomegalovirus exposure and HLA in healthy donors. Primers: 60 Vbeta forward and 13 Jbeta reverse. Only in-frame clones appear in the TCRdb table, and some are missing; sequencing was by immunoSEQ multiplex PCR. The table has 80,000 to 100,000 clones, about 81% seen once. The sequenced material came from PBMCs. The origin of the receptors is a man aged 35-49 years in good health and CMV-seronegative.

About this clone itself: Relative to the germline gene, one junction end is altered; a read error may explain this. The chain combines TRBV7-9 with TRBJ1-6; D remains ambiguous. CDR3 size: 16 residues. The germline V gene encodes CDR1 SEHNR and CDR2 FQNEAQ (reference sequence). In nucleotides, the CDR3 is TGTTCCAGCAGCTCGGTCAGTTCGGGTATGGGTTCACCCCTCCACTTT. Translating gives CSSSSVSSGMGSPLHF.

The V and J genes are TRBV7-2 and TRBJ2-5; 7 bases line up with TRBD1. The DNA end is a closer match to TRBJ2-7, so the J assignment may be wrong. The germline V gene has CDR1 SGHTA and CDR2 FQGNSA. The CDR3 contains 17 residues. CDR3 in DNA: TGTGCCAGCAGCTTAGGGCCGGTACAGGGGAGCTCCTACGAGCAGTACTTC. It yields the protein CASSLGPVQGSSYEQYF.

The genes are TRBV27 and TRBJ2-7; 7 nucleotides line up with TRBD1. The length of the CDR3 is 14 residues. J was trimmed by 3 bases and V by 6 bases; bases with no gene match: 8. Germline loops: CDR1 MNHEY, CDR2 SMNVEV (reference sequence). CDR3: CASSETGLRYEQYF. CDR3 bases: TGTGCCAGCAGCGAGACAGGGCTTCGCTACGAGCAGTACTTC.

The chain is built from TRBV6-1 and TRBJ2-7; 8 bases match TRBD1. Germline CDR1 is MNHNS and CDR2 is SASEGT. This CDR3 comprises 14 residues. V gave up 4 bases and J gave up 4 bases; unmatched junction bases: 6. The DNA for the CDR3 is TGTGCCAGCAGTGGGGGGACAGGATTTTACGAGCAGTACTTC. Amino acid sequence: CASSGGTGFYEQYF.

This rearrangement joins TRBV6-1 to TRBJ2-5; weak D call: TRBD1 (5 bases). The germline gives CDR1 MNHNS, CDR2 SASEGT. V gave up 10 bases and J gave up 5 bases, with 17 bases separating them. There are 13 residues in the CDR3. In DNA, the CDR3 is TGTGCCACGTTCGACCAGGGATGGGAGACCCAGTACTTC. This translates into CATFDQGWETQYF.

The chain carries TRBV19 and TRBJ1-5; no reliable D call. This CDR3 contains 15 residues. The germline gives CDR1 LNHDA, CDR2 SQIVND (reference sequence). Trimming took off 0 bases at V and 7 bases at J, with 13 bases between the two ends. CDR3 DNA sequence: TGTGCCAGTAGTATAGATCGCACCCCGAGCCAGCCCCAGCATTTT. Translation: CASSIDRTPSQPQHF.

The chain joins TRBV6-4 to TRBJ2-1, with D perhaps matching TRBD1 (6 bases). The CDR3 loop spans 17 amino acids. V lost 6 bases, J lost 2 bases, and 20 bases lay in between. Germline lookup yields CDR1 MRHNA and CDR2 SNTAGT. CDR3 coding DNA: TGTGCCAGCAGCGCCCCGGGACACCCGAGCACCTACAATGAGCAGTTCTTC. Its protein product is CASSAPGHPSTYNEQFF.

The rearrangement uses TRBV4-1 and TRBJ2-7; 7 bases fit TRBD1. CDR1 and CDR2 (germline): MGHRA, YSYEKL. V shed 4 bases and J 3 bases; nucleotides not matched to a gene: 6. The CDR3 runs 14 residues. CDR3 bases: TGCGCCAGCAGCCGCCGGGACAGAGACTACGAGCAGTACTTC. Amino acids: CASSRRDRDYEQYF.

The chain links TRBV29-1 to TRBJ2-5, with TRBD2 identical over 8 bases. CDR3 length: 13 residues. Germline CDR1 reads SQVTM; CDR2 reads ANQGSEA. V lost 4 bases, J lost 5 bases, and 6 bases stayed unmatched. This CDR3 is CSVGGLVGETQYF. In DNA form, the CDR3 reads TGCAGCGTTGGGGGACTAGTAGGTGAGACCCAGTACTTC. The full variable domain, rest sourced from reference TRBV29-1 and TRBJ2-5, is SAVISQKPSRDICQRGTSLTIQCQVDSQVTMMFWYRQQPGQSLTLIATANQGSEATYESGFVIDKFPISRPNLTFSTLTVSNMSPEDSSIYLCSVGGLVGETQYFGPGTRLLVL.

This clone has a single count. At one of its ends the junction is not consistent with the germline gene, which may arise from a read error. V usage is TRBV7-3 and J usage is TRBJ2-1; D remains ambiguous. From germline, CDR1 is SGHTA and CDR2 FQGTGA. The CDR3 has 12 amino acids. The CDR3 region has the DNA TGTGCCAGCAGCTCTGCGAGAGGTATTCCGATCTTC. Translating gives CASSSARGIPIF.

The chain joins TRBV19 to TRBJ2-5, with a weak D call TRBD1 (5 bases). V was cut by 3 bases and J by 5 bases, with 19 bases left in between. Germline-derived CDR1 and CDR2 are LNHDA and SQIVND (reference sequence). The CDR3 is 16 amino acids. The CDR3 bases are TGTGCCAGTAGTATCTCTCAGGGTATGAGTTCGGAGACCCAGTACTTC. This codes for CASSISQGMSSETQYF. The full variable domain, with the rest looked up from reference TRBV19 and TRBJ2-5, is DGGITQSPKYLFRKEGQNVTLSCEQNLNHDAMYWYRQDPGQGLRLIYYSQIVNDFQKGDIAEGYSVSREKKESFPLTVTSAQKNPTAFYLCASSISQGMSSETQYFGPGTRLLVL.

The J gene is TRBJ2-6, the V gene TRBV9, with 9 bases that match TRBD1. Germline CDR1 and CDR2: SGDLS and YYNGEE. With 3 bases clipped from V and 1 base from J, the junction kept 8 bases outside the gene matches. This CDR3 has 18 residues. This CDR3 reads CASSERTGAYSGANVLTF. The CDR3 DNA reads as TGTGCCAGCAGCGAGCGGACAGGGGCGTATTCTGGGGCCAACGTCCTGACTTTC. Full variable domain (outside the CDR3, taken from reference TRBV9 and TRBJ2-6): DSGVTQTPKHLITATGQRVTLRCSPRSGDLSVYWYQQSLDQGLQFLIQYYNGEERAKGNILERFSAQQFPDLHSELNLSSLELGDSALYFCASSERTGAYSGANVLTFGAGSRLTVL.

The V call is TRBV27, the J call TRBJ2-5, with 14 bases that match TRBD2. The CDR3 extends over 16 amino acids. V was pared by 6 bases and J by 5 bases, with 8 bases of the junction left unmatched. Germline loops: CDR1 MNHEY, CDR2 SMNVEV (reference sequence). The CDR3: CASSPGTSGGWETQYF. Here the CDR3 DNA reads TGTGCCAGCAGCCCAGGGACTAGCGGGGGCTGGGAGACCCAGTACTTC.

J is TRBJ2-3 and V is TRBV13; possible D gene TRBD2, 7 bases. Germline V lookup: CDR1 PRHDT, CDR2 FYEKMQ (reference sequence). This CDR3 is 16 amino acids long. V lost 1 base and J lost 5, with 16 bases in between. The CDR3 DNA sequence: TGTGCCAGCAGCTTAGCGGGGGGCCCCGAGGTAGATACGCAGTATTTT. Translation gives CASSLAGGPEVDTQYF.

CDR3 amino acids: CASSESPGPGVGELFF. In DNA, the CDR3 is TGCGCCAGCAGTGAGTCACCAGGCCCCGGGGTCGGGGAGCTGTTTTTT. V usage is TRBV10-1 and J usage is TRBJ2-2; D possibly corresponds to TRBD2 (5 bases). Germline CDR1 WNHNN, CDR2 SYGVQD (reference sequence). This CDR3 has 16 residues. The ends were cut back, 0 bases at V and 7 bases at J, with 15 bases in the middle.

This clone has only one observation. The chain is built from TRBV5-1 and TRBJ1-1; D unclear. Trimming stripped 4 bases from V and 0 bases from J, with 10 bases between. This CDR3 has 14 amino acids. Germline loops: CDR1 SGHRS, CDR2 YFSETQ. This CDR3 reads CASSDWGVNTEAFF. The DNA of the CDR3 is TGCGCCAGCAGCGACTGGGGAGTGAACACTGAAGCTTTCTTT.

This clone turned up a few times. The rearrangement links TRBV27 to TRBJ2-3, with TRBD1 identical over 7 bases. CDR1 and CDR2 from the germline V gene are MNHEY and SMNVEV (reference sequence). The CDR3 extends over 15 amino acids. The V segment lost 3 bases and the J segment 3 bases; nucleotides outside the gene matches: 6. CDR3 sequence (DNA): TGTGCCAGCAGTTTCGGACAGGCTCGGACAGATACGCAGTATTTT. Translating it yields CASSFGQARTDTQYF.

The rearrangement joins TRBV18 to TRBJ1-2; 7 bases map to TRBD1. CDR3 size: 17 residues. Germline CDR1 and CDR2: KGHSH and LQKENI. V was pared by 1 base and J by 8 bases, with 16 bases of the junction left unmatched. CDR3 nucleotide sequence: TGTGCCAGCTCACCACTGGGGGTCCAGGGGGTAAAAGGAGGCTACACCTTC. Its protein product is CASSPLGVQGVKGGYTF.

The chain employs TRBV4-1 and TRBJ1-5; D perhaps matches TRBD1 (5 bases). Germline V gives CDR1 MGHRA, CDR2 YSYEKL. V lost 0 bases to trimming and J lost 6 bases, with 12 bases between them. The CDR3 is made up of 15 amino acids. CDR3 sequence (DNA): TGCGCCAGCAGCCAAGACAAGGGGTTGTTTCAGCCCCAGCATTTT. This translates into CASSQDKGLFQPQHF.

The chain carries TRBV28 and TRBJ1-5; D is unclear. The germline gives CDR1 MDHEN, CDR2 SYDVKM. Trimming removed 6 bases from V and 8 bases from J, with 11 bases in between. The CDR3 runs 12 residues. The CDR3 here is CASSGPREPQHF. The CDR3 DNA sequence: TGTGCCAGCAGCGGCCCCCGGGAGCCCCAGCATTTT. The variable domain in full, completed from reference TRBV28 and TRBJ1-5, reads DVKVTQSSRYLVKRTGEKVFLECVQDMDHENMFWYRQDPGLGLRLIYFSYDVKMKEKGDIPEGYSVSREKKERFSLILESASTNQTSMYLCASSGPREPQHFGDGTRLSIL.

The chain employs TRBV4-2 and TRBJ1-6; TRBD1 matches at 9 bases. The CDR3 is 14 residues long. From germline, CDR1 is LGHNA and CDR2 YNFKEQ. V lost 4 bases and J lost 7; bases outside the gene matches: 2. The CDR3 loop is CASSLDRGNSPLHF. The CDR3 DNA follows: TGTGCCAGCAGCCTGGACAGGGGCAATTCACCCCTCCACTTT.

Only a few counts were recorded for this clone. This rearrangement joins TRBV15 to TRBJ1-6, with TRBD1 matching over 8 bases. The CDR3 totals 15 residues. The V and J ends lost 1 base and 7 bases, in that order; junction bases with no gene match: 3. CDR1 and CDR2 from the germline V gene are LNHNV and YYDKDF (reference sequence). The CDR3 nucleotides read TGTGCCACCAGCAGAGTTGACAGGGGAAATTCACCCCTCCACTTT. Translated: CATSRVDRGNSPLHF.

The V and J genes are TRBV7-2 and TRBJ1-2; 7 nucleotides line up with TRBD1. The V and J ends lost 3 bases and 8 bases, in that order; junction bases with no gene match: 3. The CDR3 is made up of 12 amino acids. Looked up from germline, CDR1 is SGHTA and CDR2 is FQGNSA. CDR3 loop: CASSFDRVGYTF. The CDR3 DNA follows: TGTGCCAGCAGCTTCGACAGGGTCGGCTACACCTTC. The variable domain in full, with the rest retrieved from reference TRBV7-2 and TRBJ1-2, is GAGVSQSPSNKVTEKGKDVELRCDPISGHTALYWYRQSLGQGLEFLIYFQGNSAPDKSGLPSDRFSAERTGGSVSTLTIQRTQQEDSAVYLCASSFDRVGYTFGSGTRLTVV.

CDR3 sequence (DNA): TGTGCCAGCAGTTTAGGCTCCAACACCGGGGAGCTGTTTTTT. This encodes CASSLGSNTGELFF. This chain joins TRBV27 and TRBJ2-2; D is uncertain. Trimming took off 2 bases at V and 2 bases at J, with 6 bases between the two ends. The CDR3 runs to 14 residues. Germline CDR1 MNHEY, CDR2 SMNVEV (reference sequence).

The chain employs TRBV4-1 and TRBJ1-6; 7 bases align to TRBD1. The junction had 2 bases not matched to a gene; V was cut back by 1 base and J by 8 bases. Germline loops: CDR1 MGHRA, CDR2 YSYEKL. The CDR3 spans 14 residues. DNA of the CDR3: TGCGCCAGCAGCCAAGTCACAGGGGATTCACCCCTCCACTTT. This gives the protein CASSQVTGDSPLHF.

The rearrangement links TRBV15 to TRBJ1-4; D call uncertain. Per germline, CDR1 LNHNV and CDR2 YYDKDF (reference sequence). Trimming removed 5 bases at V and 4 bases at J, with 14 bases between. This CDR3 has 15 amino acids. CDR3 DNA: TGTGCCACCAGCCATGAAAGGAGACTTAATGAAAAACTGTTTTTT. Amino acids: CATSHERRLNEKLFF.

This chain uses TRBV10-3 with TRBJ1-1; 9 nucleotides match TRBD1. The germline V gene has CDR1 ENHRY and CDR2 SYGVKD. This CDR3 is built from 13 residues. The J segment lost 11 bases and the V segment lost 5 bases, leaving 9 bases of the junction unmatched. CDR3 DNA: TGTGCCATCAGTAGTAACCCGGGACAGGGTGCTTTCTTT. Protein sequence: CAISSNPGQGAFF.

This chain links TRBV12-5 with TRBJ2-3; TRBD2 matches at 7 bases. The CDR3 extends over 17 amino acids. V was clipped by 5 bases and J by 0 bases; unmatched bases: 11. From germline, CDR1 is LGHNT and CDR2 FRNRAP. The CDR3 spells CASGPRGGGPSTDTQYF. The CDR3 DNA sequence: TGTGCTAGTGGTCCCAGAGGCGGGGGACCTAGCACAGATACGCAGTATTTT.

The V gene is TRBV9, the J gene TRBJ1-4, with TRBD1 matching 9 bases. V lost 4 bases to trimming and J lost 6 bases; unmatched junction nucleotides: 4. The CDR3 runs 14 residues. Germline V gene lookup returns CDR1 SGDLS and CDR2 YYNGEE. The CDR3 DNA is TGTGCCAGCAGCAAGGACAGGGGAGATGAAAAACTGTTTTTT. Residues: CASSKDRGDEKLFF.

The chain has TRBV10-1 and TRBJ2-1, with TRBD1 as a possible D gene (5 bases). The CDR3 has 15 amino acids. The V and J ends lost 2 bases and 7 bases respectively, with 15 bases between them. In germline, CDR1 is WNHNN, CDR2 SYGVQD (reference sequence). CDR3 in amino acids: CASSENLLQDNEQFF. In DNA form, the CDR3 reads TGCGCCAGCAGTGAGAATCTTCTACAGGATAATGAGCAGTTCTTC.

A few counts support this clone. The V gene is TRBV5-1, the J gene TRBJ1-2; TRBD1 is a possible D gene (5 bases). V shed 3 bases and J shed 4 bases, with 13 bases lying between them. The germline CDR1 and CDR2 sequences are SGHRS and YFSETQ. The CDR3 loop spans 14 amino acids. The CDR3 region is CASSWGQGSYGYTF. DNA of the CDR3: TGCGCCAGCAGCTGGGGCCAGGGAAGCTATGGCTACACCTTC.

The chain has TRBV5-1 and TRBJ1-1; 9 bases agree with TRBD1. Germline V gene lookup returns CDR1 SGHRS and CDR2 YFSETQ. CDR3 length: 17 residues. The V segment lost 3 bases and the J segment 6 bases; nucleotides outside the gene matches: 15. CDR3 in amino acids: CASSSGGRRQGDAEAFF. The CDR3 coding sequence is TGCGCCAGCAGCTCCGGGGGGCGGCGACAGGGGGACGCTGAAGCTTTCTTT.